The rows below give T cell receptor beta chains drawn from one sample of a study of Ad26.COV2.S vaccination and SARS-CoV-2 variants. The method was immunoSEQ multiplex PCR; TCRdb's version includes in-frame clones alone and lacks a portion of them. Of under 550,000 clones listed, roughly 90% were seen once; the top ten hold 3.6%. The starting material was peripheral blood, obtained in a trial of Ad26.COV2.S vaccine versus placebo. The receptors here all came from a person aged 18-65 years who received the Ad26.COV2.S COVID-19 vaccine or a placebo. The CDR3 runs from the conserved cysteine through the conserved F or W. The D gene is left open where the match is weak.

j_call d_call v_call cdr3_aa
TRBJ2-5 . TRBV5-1 CASSPDGPLETQYF
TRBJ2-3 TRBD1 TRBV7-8 CASSPPGTGVGDTQYF
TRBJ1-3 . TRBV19 CASSIKNRRNTIYF
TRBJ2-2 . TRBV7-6 CASSRQTSGANGELFF
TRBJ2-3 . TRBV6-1 CASSEVRVPDTQYF
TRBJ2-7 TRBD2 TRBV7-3 CASSSSGGRRDEQYF
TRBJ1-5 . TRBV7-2 CASSRSPWSNQPQHF
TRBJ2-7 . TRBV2 CASSERGYEQYF
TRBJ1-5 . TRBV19 CASSIRYSNQPQHF
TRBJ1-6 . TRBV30 CAWSAVRGVSPLHF
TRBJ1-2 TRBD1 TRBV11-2 CASSSPRDRGRGYTF
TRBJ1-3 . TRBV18 CASSLGEFSGNTIYF
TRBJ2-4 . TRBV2 CASWLTGDNIQYF
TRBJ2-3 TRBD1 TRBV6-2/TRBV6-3 CASSRTGDTQYF
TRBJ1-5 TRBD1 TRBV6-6 CASRRTGGRQPQHF
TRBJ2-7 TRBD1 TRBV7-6 CASSKWTGYEQYF
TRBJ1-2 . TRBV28 CASRGRDKGSYGYTF
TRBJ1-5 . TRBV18 CASSLSDPSWGNQPQHF
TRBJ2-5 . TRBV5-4 CASSFGLKETQYF
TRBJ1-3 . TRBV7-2 CASSLVRSGNTIYF
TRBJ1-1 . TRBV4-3 CASSSYNRGSATEAFF
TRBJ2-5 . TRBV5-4 CASSLARDGSSEKETQYF
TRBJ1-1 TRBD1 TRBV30 CAWSRRGDTEAFF
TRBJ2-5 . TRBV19 CASSFRTTPETQYF
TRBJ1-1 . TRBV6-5 CASILWGGSRTEAFF
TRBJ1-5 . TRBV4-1 CASSHPRDTFNPPNQPQHF
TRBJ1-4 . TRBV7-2 CASSLGTVGKLFF
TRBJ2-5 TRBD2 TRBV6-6 CASSSTSGVETQYF
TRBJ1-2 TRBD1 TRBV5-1 CASSSSGTGDNYGYTF
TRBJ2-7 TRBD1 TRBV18 CASSHRDRVSYEQYF
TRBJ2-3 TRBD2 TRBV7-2 CASSLLAGGTDTQYF
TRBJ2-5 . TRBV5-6 CASSLERVGEETQYF
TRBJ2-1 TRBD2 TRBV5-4 CASSGPLAGVPNEQFF
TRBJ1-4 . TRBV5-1 CASSLAGTATNEKLFF
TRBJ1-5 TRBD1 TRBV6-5 CASSTDRGNQPQHF
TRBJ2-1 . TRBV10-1 CASSEVVGNYTEQFF
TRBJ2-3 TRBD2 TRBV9 CASSTWGREADTQYF
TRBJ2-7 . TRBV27 CATSAHTLFPYEQYF
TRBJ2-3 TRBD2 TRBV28 CASTQGGLAGLTQYF
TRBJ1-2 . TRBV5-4 CASSLSLGADGYTF
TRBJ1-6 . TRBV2 CASSETGTSGVDNSPLHF
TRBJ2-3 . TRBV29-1 CSVAGLEATDTQYF
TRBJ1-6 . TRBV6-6 CASSYKQLNSPLHF